This TCR beta chain was sequenced in a study of blood T cell repertoires in COVID-19 (dated by TCRdb to the early 2020s). Describing the broader study: The collaborator samples originated in the United States, Italy and Spain and spanned the acute and convalescent phases of COVID-19. Where available, HLA class I and class II types were taken from metadata supplied by the sample provider and were not determined by assay-based typing. The prospective study material was composed of cDNA or gDNA derived from T cells, B-cell-depleted T cells, or PBMCs. The repertoires were released in a freely available public database intended as a resource for research on the immune response to SARS-CoV-2. The samples were drawn from the first 160 participants of the ongoing ImmuneRACE study and from 950 to 1,500 subjects provided by 6 global collaborators. The dataset comprised deeply sampled blood TCRbeta repertoires from subjects exposed to, actively infected with, or recovered from COVID-19. The sample metadata nearly always contained a de-identified subject ID, COVID-19 status, age in years and sex.

TCRbeta CDR3 regions were amplified from genomic DNA using the immunoSEQ Assay, a bias-controlled multiplex PCR. Turning to the authors' computational methods: Nucleated cell counts per sample were estimated from amplification of reference gene primers within the assay. To quantify the absolute abundance of each unique TCRbeta CDR3 rearrangement, sequence reads were collapsed and filtered. For each sample, productive Simpson clonality was calculated as the square root of Simpson's diversity index across productive rearrangements. TCRdb holds this immuneACCESS table with in-frame rearrangements only. Some clones are missing; in checked studies, unresolved V genes explain under half, and the rest has no known cause. V, J and clone size are taken as reported in that table, and D and trimming were inferred from the DNA itself. The sample contains 150,000 or so clones, approximately 82% of them found a single time. The ten largest make up 7.2% of the sample.

Overall study outcomes, separate from this receptor: How much clinical and demographic metadata was included differed by source and by participant, and the metadata was provided uncurated.

CDR1 and CDR2 are read off the germline V gene as SGDLS and YYNGEE. Relative to germline, V is 1 base shorter and J is 7 bases shorter, with 8 bases between their ends. The CDR3 contains 12 residues, cysteine and phenylalanine counted. Only the CDR3 DNA stays, 36 bases, in frame from base 1. About this clone itself: The clone's antigen remains unknown. No base qualities exist here, and no much larger clone lies one base off it.

Whole blood was collected in K2EDTA tubes by collaborating institutions according to the institutions' own protocols. For TCRbeta analysis, collaborators shipped samples in one of three forms: frozen whole blood, isolated PBMCs, or DNA extracted from either of those sample types. The sequence came from a woman aged 45-65 years in a cohort sampled during active or convalescent COVID-19. The chain couples TRBV9 to TRBJ1-2; a confident D gene designation cannot be given. The sample was peripheral blood. The CDR3 loop reads CASSVSAGGYTF. The DNA reads TGTGCCAGCAGCGTATCCGCCGGTGGCTACACCTTC.